This T cell receptor beta chain is drawn from a study of T cell responses to AZD1222 COVID-19 vaccine. Whole-study results and caveats: The peak T cell response came first, and repertoires were sampled only after it. Clonal diversity was possibly underestimated, and the donors were mostly white British, with more females.

The germline CDR1 and CDR2 sequences are LGHDT and YNNKEL (reference sequence). This CDR3 is built from 13 residues. V was clipped by 1 base and J by 1 base, with 4 bases between them. Repertoires were generated with immunoSEQ multiplex PCR, while TCRdb's copy carries only in-frame clones and drops some. Here the sample spans approximately 28,000 clones, about 94% being singletons. Turning to this clone: Its target is unknown.

Source: peripheral blood, taken on day 0 of AZD1222 vaccination. The sequence was collected from an adult in good health. The chain joins TRBV3-1 (or the pseudogene TRBV3-2) to TRBJ1-2, with D unclear. The CDR3 DNA reads TGTGCCAGCAGCCAAGGCCTTAACTATGGCTACACCTTC. As protein: CASSQGLNYGYTF.